The source of this T cell receptor (beta chain) is a study of T cells in Graves' hyperthyroidism and ophthalmopathy. Overall study context: Peripheral blood was obtained at initial diagnosis, preceding any treatment. Study-wide points: From stable hyperthyroidism, ophthalmopathy was set apart by a 13 V-J model.

This clonotype was observed many times. Its specificity is not known. The CDR3 covers 14 residues. From germline, CDR1 is GTSNPN and CDR2 SVGIG (reference sequence). The V gene lost 8 bases and the J gene lost 0 bases, with 16 bases spanning the gap. RNA transcripts served as the template for amplifying TCR beta CDR3 regions. Carried out on the TCR CDR3, a first-round RT-PCR used the HTBI primer set. TCRdb passed the multiplex PCR reads through MiXCR, listing each CDR3 protein once. The sample carries hundreds of thousands of distinct CDR3 sequences, roughly a quarter recorded once. Inclusion characteristics of ophthalmopathy patients comprised a Clinical Activity Score of at least 3, a NOSPECS grade of at least 4, and duration under 3 months. On the basis of clinical symptoms, serum thyroxine and TRAb, thyroid ultrasound and orbital computed tomography, diagnoses were made.

J is TRBJ1-2 and V is TRBV30; a possible D gene is TRBD1 (5 bases). This clonotype originated in a woman in her twenties or thirties with Graves' ophthalmopathy. Sequencing was performed on blood. The CDR3 loop reads CARDAGTTNYGYTF. CDR3 coding DNA: TGTGCCCGGGACGCAGGGACCACTAACTATGGCTACACCTTC. Looking up the rest from reference TRBV30 and TRBJ1-2 gives the full variable domain: SQTIHQWPATLVQPVGSPLSLECTVEGTSNPNLYWYRQAAGRGLQLLFYSVGIGQISSEVPQNLSASRPQDRQFILSSKKLLLSDSGFYLCARDAGTTNYGYTFGSGTRLTVV.